The clone carrying this TCR beta chain showed up just once. Its antigen is undetermined. Method: immunoSEQ multiplex PCR; TCRdb's copy keeps in-frame clones and lacks some. The data hold roughly 24,000 clones, with over 75% observed a single time. This CDR3 has 12 residues. The germline V and J ends were trimmed by 1 base and 6 bases, with 4 bases remaining between them. Germline V gives CDR1 LNHDA, CDR2 SQIVND (reference sequence). This sample is part of a study of T cells in localized non-small cell lung cancer. General observations from the study: There was an association of higher blood T cell density with longer overall survival. Uninvolved adjacent lung had higher T cell clonality than tumor and all other tissues. When the top 100 tumor clones were examined, a median about 60 of them also appeared in the adjacent lung, which was paired and uninvolved.

This receptor was taken from a man between 40 and 70 years old with stage III squamous cell lung carcinoma. The V and J genes are TRBV19 and TRBJ2-4; D call uncertain. Source: peripheral blood, taken before any cancer treatment. CDR3 residues: CASSIVGNIQYF. The CDR3, as DNA: TGTGCCAGTAGTATAGTAGGAAACATTCAGTACTTC.